Reported below is one T cell receptor beta chain. Its cognate antigen has yet to be identified. No much larger clone exists at a distance of one base, and base qualities are not known. This record comes from a study of cytomegalovirus exposure and HLA in healthy donors (dated by TCRdb to about 2017). Notes on the research overall: According to a later analysis, one platform produced both the 120 validation repertoires and the 666 repertoires of the first cohort. The study aimed to test whether cataloging public T cell receptors could reveal signatures of past pathogen exposure. Along with the roughly 670-subject first cohort, a separate validation cohort of over a hundred different subjects was used. The study combined high-throughput TCR immunosequencing, statistical association of individual TCRs with disease status, and machine learning to predict cytomegalovirus infection status. Study-wide conclusions, independent of this receptor: In vitro tests confirmed that a few of the cytomegalovirus-associated TCR beta chains recognize cytomegalovirus antigens. The validation cohort had no HLA typing available for a later analysis, so co-occurrence within that cohort was assessed over all 120 repertoires. In a later analysis, TCRs clustered in the first cohort were found to also tend to co-occur in the roughly 120 validation repertoires, with 90% to 95% of cluster scores above 0. In the study, 150 to 200 TCR beta chains were listed as associated with cytomegalovirus. Across donors, most TCR sequences were observed very rarely, whereas some public TCRs were present in many individuals. The authors suggested that the approach could potentially be extended to other disease states and immunological phenotypes. The classifier was reported to diagnose cytomegalovirus status with high specificity and sensitivity in both the original and validation cohorts.

The donors were included in the validation cohort of some 120 subjects, a group kept apart from the approximately 700-subject first cohort. Library prep was done by the immunoSEQ multiplex PCR assay. The study's own analysis went as follows. A statistical classification framework was built to diagnose cytomegalovirus status from the catalog of TCR beta chain sequences. TCRdb retrieved this table from immuneACCESS and kept in-frame rearrangements only. Not all clones are present; in checked studies, unresolved V genes account for under half, and no reason is known for the remainder. V and J calls and clone size are as listed in that table; D and trimming were resolved from the DNA. This sample lists hundreds of thousands of clones; around nine tenths were detected once. Of the sample, 2% to 2.5% falls within the top ten clones. This TCR derives from a woman younger than 35 in good health and CMV-seropositive. Input material: PBMCs.

The bases are TGTGCCATCAGTGAGCCCAACAGGGGATCGGGGGAGACCCAGTACTTC. Translated, this is CAISEPNRGSGETQYF. The V and J genes are TRBV10-3 and TRBJ2-5, with 7 bases in between that match TRBD1. From the germline V gene, CDR1 is ENHRY and CDR2 is SYGVKD. From cysteine to phenylalanine, the CDR3 is 16 amino acids long. The kept DNA is CDR3 alone, 48 bases in frame from the first base. V lost 2 bases and J lost 5 bases, and the count of bases not matched to a germline gene is 11.